The clone carrying this T cell receptor beta chain was detected only a few times. The data were taken from a study of blood T cells in healthy people across ages. Every donor gave approximately 10 milliliters of peripheral blood. A second PCR of about 7 to 12 cycles used a sample-barcoded 5' primer and a J-beta primer mix. The template-switch adaptor was a 5' adaptor with 12 random nucleotides. It tagged each cDNA molecule. TCRdb ran MiXCR on the 5' RACE reads and lists one entry per CDR3 protein. The repertoire holds 650,000 to 1,000,000 distinct CDR3 sequences, with 35% to 40% as singletons. With 0 bases removed from V and 3 bases from J, the gap between germline ends came to 18 bases. This CDR3 region has 17 residues. The germline V gene has CDR1 LNHNV and CDR2 YYDKDF (reference sequence).

Material for sequencing was blood. This chain links TRBV15 with TRBJ2-7; a possible D gene is TRBD1 (5 bases). The sequence was obtained from a young man in good health. CDR3 in DNA: TGTGCCACCAGCAGAGAAGTCCCAGGGAATGGTGGCTACGAGCAGTACTTC. Translated, it gives CATSREVPGNGGYEQYF.